The clone carrying this T cell receptor beta chain appeared many times. Generated by immunoSEQ multiplex PCR, the TCRdb table keeps only in-frame clones and is missing some. The data show about 340,000 clones, with 86% seen just once and 7% to 7.5% held by the top ten. These data come from a study of blood T cell repertoires in COVID-19. Turning to the study itself: COVID-19 samples collected from the United States, Italy and Spain covered acute and convalescent phases. PBMCs, B-cell-depleted T cells, or T cells provided the cDNA or gDNA that made up the material.

The length of the CDR3 is 18 residues. Looked up from germline, CDR1 is SGHNT and CDR2 is YENEEA. The V segment lost 5 bases and the J segment 3 bases; nucleotides outside the gene matches: 14. Seattle patient enrollment occurred during active infection, with longitudinal follow-up thereafter. Sequencing used peripheral blood. The chain has TRBV11-3 and TRBJ2-2; 8 bases agree with TRBD1. The sequence came from a woman aged 55-69 years with COVID-19, enrolled during active disease. As DNA, the CDR3 is TGTGCCAGCAGCCCTCTATCCGGGACACAGGGGGACACCGGGGAGCTGTTTTTT. Its translation is CASSPLSGTQGDTGELFF.